The clone carrying this TCR beta chain was detected many times. As yet, its antigen is unknown. The V end lost 2 bases, the J end lost 2 bases, and 7 bases lay between the germline ends. Germline values: CDR1 MDHEN, CDR2 SYDVKM. This CDR3 has 14 residues. TCRdb redid the calling of the reads with MiXCR, one entry per CDR3 protein. The data contain some 800,000 distinct CDR3 sequences, around a third of them seen just once; the ten biggest clones take up roughly 12%. The sample is drawn from a study of T cell repertoires in cytomegalovirus infection. Material: cultured CD8+ T cells from PBMCs, obtained from culture after CMV antigen stimulation. This sequence was found in a human donor in good health (CMV status not recorded). Some clones in this sample may be carry-over from other donors' samples. The J gene is TRBJ2-1, the V gene TRBV28, with D unclear. The CDR3 is CASSLPGPYNEQFF. The DNA of the CDR3 is TGTGCCAGCAGTTTACCAGGTCCCTACAATGAGCAGTTCTTC.